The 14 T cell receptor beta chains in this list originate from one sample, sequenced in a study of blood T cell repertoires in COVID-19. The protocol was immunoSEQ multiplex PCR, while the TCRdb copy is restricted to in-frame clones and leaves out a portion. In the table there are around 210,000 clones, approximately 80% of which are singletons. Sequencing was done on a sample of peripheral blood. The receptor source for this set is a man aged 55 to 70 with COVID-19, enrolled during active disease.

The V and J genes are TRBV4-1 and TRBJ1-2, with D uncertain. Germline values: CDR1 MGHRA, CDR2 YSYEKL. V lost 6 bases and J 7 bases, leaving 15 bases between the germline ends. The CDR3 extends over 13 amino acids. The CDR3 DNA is TGCGCCAGCAGTTTAATGGGCGCTGTTGGCTACACCTTC. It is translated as CASSLMGAVGYTF.

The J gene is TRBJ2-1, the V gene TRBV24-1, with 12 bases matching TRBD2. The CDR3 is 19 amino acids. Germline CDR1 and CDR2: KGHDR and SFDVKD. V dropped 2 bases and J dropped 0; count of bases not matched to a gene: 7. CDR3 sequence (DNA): TGTGCCACCAGTGATTATGTGACTAGCGGGAGTCTCTCCTACAATGAGCAGTTCTTC. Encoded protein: CATSDYVTSGSLSYNEQFF.

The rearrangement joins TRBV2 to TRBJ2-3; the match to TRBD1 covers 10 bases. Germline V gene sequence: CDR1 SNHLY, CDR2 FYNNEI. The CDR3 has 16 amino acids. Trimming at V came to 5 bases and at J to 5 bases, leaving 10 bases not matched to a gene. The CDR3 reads CASSRTGGTWIDTQYF. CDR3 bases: TGTGCCAGCAGTAGGACAGGGGGTACCTGGATAGATACGCAGTATTTT.

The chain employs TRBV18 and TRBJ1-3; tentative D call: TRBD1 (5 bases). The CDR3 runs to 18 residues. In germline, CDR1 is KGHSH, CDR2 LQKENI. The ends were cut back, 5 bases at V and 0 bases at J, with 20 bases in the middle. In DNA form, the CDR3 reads TGTGCCAGCTCATGGAATCAGGACACCTGGAGCTCTGGAAACACCATATATTTT. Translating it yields CASSWNQDTWSSGNTIYF.

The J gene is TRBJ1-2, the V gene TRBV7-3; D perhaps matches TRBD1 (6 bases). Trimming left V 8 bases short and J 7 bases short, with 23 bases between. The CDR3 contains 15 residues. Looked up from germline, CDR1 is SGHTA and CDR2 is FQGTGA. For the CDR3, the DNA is TGTGCCAGCCATCAGGGGACGAGATCGGGCGCTGGCTACACCTTC. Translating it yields CASHQGTRSGAGYTF.

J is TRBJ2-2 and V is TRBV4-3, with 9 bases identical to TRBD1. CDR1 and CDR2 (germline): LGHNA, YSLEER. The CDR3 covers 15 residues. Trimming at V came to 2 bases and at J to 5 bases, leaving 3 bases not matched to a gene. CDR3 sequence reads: CASSQKQGATGELFF. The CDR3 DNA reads TGCGCCAGCAGCCAAAAACAGGGGGCGACCGGGGAGCTGTTTTTT.

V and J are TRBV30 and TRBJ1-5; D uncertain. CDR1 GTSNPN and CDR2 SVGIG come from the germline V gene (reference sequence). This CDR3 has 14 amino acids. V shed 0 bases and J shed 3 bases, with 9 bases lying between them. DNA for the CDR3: TGTGCCTGGAGTGTCGGGTCCGTCAATCAGCCCCAGCATTTT. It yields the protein CAWSVGSVNQPQHF.

The CDR3, as DNA: TGTGCCAGCCGGGGCAGGGGTGGTTTTGGTGAGCAGTTCTTC. Amino acids: CASRGRGGFGEQFF. The chain combines TRBV14 with TRBJ2-1; tentative D call: TRBD1 (6 bases). Germline loops: CDR1 SGHDN, CDR2 FVKESK. With 8 bases removed from V and 9 bases from J, the gap between germline ends came to 20 bases. This CDR3 has 14 residues.

This CDR3 reads CASSLRGSMNTGELFF. The CDR3, as DNA: TGCGCCAGCAGCTTGCGGGGGAGTATGAACACCGGGGAGCTGTTTTTT. The V gene is TRBV4-1, the J gene TRBJ2-2; 7 bases match TRBD2. The germline V gene has CDR1 MGHRA and CDR2 YSYEKL. With V trimmed by 5 bases and J by 1 base, 7 bases remained unmatched. The CDR3 totals 16 residues.

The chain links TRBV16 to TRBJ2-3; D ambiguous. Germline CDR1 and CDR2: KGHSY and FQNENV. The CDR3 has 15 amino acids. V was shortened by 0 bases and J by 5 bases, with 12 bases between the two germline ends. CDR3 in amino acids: CASSQSRGYGDTQYF. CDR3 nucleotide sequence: TGTGCCAGCAGCCAATCACGAGGTTATGGAGATACGCAGTATTTT.

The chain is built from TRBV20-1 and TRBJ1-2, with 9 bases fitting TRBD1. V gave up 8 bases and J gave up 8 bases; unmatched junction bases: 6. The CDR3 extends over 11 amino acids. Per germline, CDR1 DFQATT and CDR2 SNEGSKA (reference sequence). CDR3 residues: CSKTGGRGYTF. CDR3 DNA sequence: TGCAGTAAAACAGGGGGCCGGGGCTACACCTTC.

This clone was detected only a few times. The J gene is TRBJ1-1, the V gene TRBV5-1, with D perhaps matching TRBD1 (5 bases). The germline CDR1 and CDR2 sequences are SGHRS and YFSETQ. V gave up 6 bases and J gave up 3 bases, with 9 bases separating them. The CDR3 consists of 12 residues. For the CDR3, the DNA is TGCGCCAGCAAACAAGGGGACACTGAAGCTTTCTTT. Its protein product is CASKQGDTEAFF.

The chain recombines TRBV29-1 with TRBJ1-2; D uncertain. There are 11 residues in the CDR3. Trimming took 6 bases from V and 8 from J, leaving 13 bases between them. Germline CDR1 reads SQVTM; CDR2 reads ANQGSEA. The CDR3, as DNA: TGCAGCGTACCCGGGTTCGGGGGCTACACCTTC. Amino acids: CSVPGFGGYTF.

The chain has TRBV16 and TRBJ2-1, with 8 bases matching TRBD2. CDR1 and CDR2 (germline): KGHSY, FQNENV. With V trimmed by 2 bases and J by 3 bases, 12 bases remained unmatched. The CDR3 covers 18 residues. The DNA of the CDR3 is TGTGCCAGCAGCCAAAGTAGGCGGGAGGTTCCCGACTACAATGAGCAGTTCTTC. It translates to CASSQSRREVPDYNEQFF.